This passage covers 23 T cell receptor beta chains from one sample sequenced in a study of shared clonotypes between healthy human individuals (dated by TCRdb to between 2020 and 2021). The method behind the library was the immunoSEQ multiplex PCR assay. TCRdb's version of the immuneACCESS table is confined to in-frame rearrangements and falls short of the full clone set. An unresolved V gene accounts for under half of the shortfall where checked; the remainder is of unknown origin. Across this sample there are fewer than 1.8 million clones, with approximately 98.5% seen only once. The ten top clones hold about 0.4% of the sample. Input material: naive CD4+ T cells sorted from blood. According to the study, the label for this sample's cell subset or site signals: CD45RA+ positively selected. The receptors were sampled from a man in his thirties or forties in good health.

Comment on this clone: Additional DNA sequences in this sample encode the identical CDR3. The chain uses TRBV5-1 and TRBJ2-5; possibly TRBD2 for D (5 bases). V lost 2 bases, J lost 5 bases, and 10 bases lay in between. CDR1 and CDR2 (germline): SGHRS, YFSETQ. The CDR3 covers 13 residues. The CDR3 is CASSLRGGETQYF. As DNA, the CDR3 is TGCGCCAGCAGCTTACGGGGTGGGGAGACCCAGTACTTC.

This clone has a single count. This chain connects TRBV11-2 to TRBJ2-7, with D perhaps matching TRBD2 (6 bases). V was trimmed by 2 bases and J by 2 bases, leaving 19 bases between them. Per germline, CDR1 SGHAT and CDR2 FQNNGV. The CDR3 contains 17 residues. Here the CDR3 reads CASSLMTRVAVTYEQYF. The CDR3 bases are TGTGCCAGCAGCTTAATGACGCGGGTAGCGGTTACCTACGAGCAGTACTTC. Variable domain in full (rest from reference TRBV11-2 and TRBJ2-7): EAGVAQSPRYKIIEKRQSVAFWCNPISGHATLYWYQQILGQGPKLLIQFQNNGVVDDSQLPKDRFSAERLKGVDSTLKIQPAKLEDSAVYLCASSLMTRVAVTYEQYFGPGTRLTVT.

The gene calls are TRBV7-2 and TRBJ1-4; D is undetermined. CDR1 is SGHTA, CDR2 FQGNSA, per germline. Trimming removed 6 bases at V and 3 bases at J, with 11 bases between. The CDR3 runs to 14 residues. The CDR3 DNA is TGTGCCAGCAGATATCCTGGGGCTAATGAAAAACTGTTTTTT. Amino acids: CASRYPGANEKLFF.

This chain links TRBV6-1 with TRBJ1-2, with no clear D. The germline gives CDR1 MNHNS, CDR2 SASEGT. V lost 6 bases and J 4 bases, leaving 12 bases between the germline ends. The CDR3 loop spans 13 amino acids. As DNA, the CDR3 is TGTGCCAGCAGCGTCGGGAGTATCTATGGCTACACCTTC. Translation gives CASSVGSIYGYTF.

This chain uses TRBV5-1 with TRBJ2-1; no reliable D call. The length of the CDR3 is 14 residues. The V end was cut by 0 bases, the J end by 6 bases, with 10 bases between. The germline CDR1 and CDR2 sequences are SGHRS and YFSETQ. The CDR3 DNA follows: TGCGCCAGCAGCTTGGAGAGTCCCGCCAATGAGCAGTTCTTC. Its translation is CASSLESPANEQFF.

This sequence joins TRBV6-5 and TRBJ2-7, with D unresolved. The germline CDR1 and CDR2 sequences are MNHEY and SVGAGI. V shed 6 bases and J shed 7 bases, with 16 bases lying between them. The CDR3 sequence is 13 residues long. CDR3 in DNA: TGTGCCAGCAGCCAAGGACGGCGTAAAGAGCAGTACTTC. Its translation: CASSQGRRKEQYF.

This chain connects TRBV18 to TRBJ2-3; 7 positions agree with TRBD2. The V gene's germline CDR1 is KGHSH and CDR2 LQKENI. This CDR3 is 15 amino acids long. V trimming: 1 base; J trimming: 3 bases; junction bases outside the gene matches: 4. CDR3 nucleotides: TGTGCCAGCTCACCACAGCGGGGCGGAACAGATACGCAGTATTTT. This translates into CASSPQRGGTDTQYF.

As to this clone: Other DNA sequences in the sample encode the same CDR3. The chain couples TRBV10-2 to TRBJ2-5, with unresolved D. Germline CDR1 and CDR2: WSHSY and SAAADI. The V gene lost 2 bases and the J gene lost 5 bases, with 6 bases spanning the gap. There are 12 residues in the CDR3. CDR3 DNA: TGCGCCAGCAGTGAGAGCTCCGAGACCCAGTACTTC. It yields the protein CASSESSETQYF.

V gene TRBV15 combines with J gene TRBJ2-7, with 11 bases lining up with TRBD2. The CDR3 loop spans 15 amino acids. Unmatched junction bases numbered 2, after V lost 0 bases and J lost 4 bases. The germline gives CDR1 LNHNV, CDR2 YYDKDF (reference sequence). CDR3 sequence: CATSRESSGRYEQYF. The CDR3 DNA reads as TGTGCCACCAGCAGAGAATCTAGCGGGAGGTACGAGCAGTACTTC.

The J gene is TRBJ2-2, the V gene TRBV5-5; D not certain. Deletions cut 2 bases from V and 6 bases from J, with 8 bases between. In germline, CDR1 is SGHKS, CDR2 YYEKEE (reference sequence). There are 13 residues in the CDR3. The CDR3 DNA follows: TGTGCCAGCAGCTTTTCTGGGGCCGGGGAGCTGTTTTTT. It encodes CASSFSGAGELFF.

This clone was counted once. This chain joins TRBV6-1 and TRBJ1-3, with a tentative D call TRBD1 (6 bases). Trimming took off 7 bases at V and 6 bases at J, with 16 bases between the two ends. The CDR3 has 14 residues. Germline V gene data show CDR1 as MNHNS and CDR2 as SASEGT. The CDR3 is CASTPDSLLNTIYF. CDR3 DNA sequence: TGTGCCAGCACCCCGGACAGCCTTCTAAACACCATATATTTT.

The V and J genes are TRBV6-5 and TRBJ2-3; a weak D match, TRBD1 (5 bases). Germline lookup yields CDR1 MNHEY and CDR2 SVGAGI. The CDR3 spans 15 residues. V dropped 6 bases and J dropped 4 bases, with 17 bases sitting between them. The CDR3 region has the DNA TGTGCCAGCAGCCCAGGGTTACTGGGCGCAGATACGCAGTATTTT. Translated, it gives CASSPGLLGADTQYF.

The chain is built from TRBV4-1 and TRBJ2-7; TRBD2 agrees at 9 bases. Per the germline V gene, CDR1 is MGHRA and CDR2 is YSYEKL. The CDR3 is made up of 17 amino acids. Trimming cost V 1 base and J 0 bases; bases outside gene matches: 7. CDR3 in amino acids: CASSQGVLAGSSYEQYF. Written as DNA, the CDR3 is TGCGCCAGCAGCCAAGGGGTTCTAGCGGGGAGCTCCTACGAGCAGTACTTC.

This chain links TRBV29-1 with TRBJ2-7; 8 bases fit TRBD1. The V gene end was trimmed by 6 bases and the J gene end by 6 bases; junction bases not matched to a gene: 4. This CDR3 is built from 11 residues. Germline V gene lookup returns CDR1 SQVTM and CDR2 ANQGSEA. Here the CDR3 reads CSVAGGPEQYF. In DNA, the CDR3 is TGCAGCGTCGCAGGGGGCCCCGAGCAGTACTTC.

This chain uses TRBV27 with TRBJ2-3, with unresolved D. The germline V gene encodes CDR1 MNHEY and CDR2 SMNVEV (reference sequence). The CDR3 totals 16 residues. Deletions cut 6 bases from V and 1 base from J, with 17 bases between. CDR3: CASRLSSVWGTDTQYF. The CDR3 coding sequence is TGTGCCAGCAGACTATCCAGCGTGTGGGGCACAGATACGCAGTATTTT.

This clone was seen once. The genes are TRBV28 and TRBJ2-7, with D unresolved. V lost 1 base, J lost 2 bases, and 12 bases lay in between. The CDR3 is 15 amino acids. Germline V gene data show CDR1 as MDHEN and CDR2 as SYDVKM. The CDR3 sequence is CASSLFAGSAYEQYF. DNA of the CDR3: TGTGCCAGCAGTTTATTCGCAGGTTCCGCCTACGAGCAGTACTTC.

In DNA form, the CDR3 reads TGCAGCGTTGAGGCGGGGGGCTGGCAGTACTTC. This codes for CSVEAGGWQYF. V gene TRBV29-1 combines with J gene TRBJ2-7; 8 bases align to TRBD2. Germline V gene data show CDR1 as SQVTM and CDR2 as ANQGSEA. Trimming took 3 bases from V and 9 from J; bases not matched to a gene: 4. The CDR3 sequence is 11 residues long.

V gene TRBV15 combines with J gene TRBJ2-7, with TRBD2 identical over 10 bases. The CDR3 totals 17 residues. Per the germline V gene, CDR1 is LNHNV and CDR2 is YYDKDF (reference sequence). V trimming: 0 bases; J trimming: 7 bases; junction bases outside the gene matches: 12. CDR3 loop: CATSREHPRLAGPEQYF. In DNA form, the CDR3 reads TGTGCCACCAGCAGAGAACACCCGAGACTAGCGGGTCCAGAGCAGTACTTC.

The chain is built from TRBV28 and TRBJ2-5; TRBD2 matches 7 bases. Germline V lookup: CDR1 MDHEN, CDR2 SYDVKM. V trimming: 7 bases; J trimming: 3 bases; junction bases outside the gene matches: 20. This CDR3 is 18 amino acids long. The CDR3 protein is CASTLGGRPLAGEETQYF. CDR3 nucleotide sequence: TGTGCCAGCACCCTCGGGGGTCGACCTCTGGCGGGAGAAGAGACCCAGTACTTC.

The J gene is TRBJ1-4, the V gene TRBV7-9; tentatively, D is TRBD1 (5 bases). This CDR3 region has 15 residues. Germline V CDR1 and CDR2: SEHNR, FQNEAQ (reference sequence). V lost 4 bases to trimming and J lost 8 bases, with 17 bases between them. Written as DNA, the CDR3 is TGTGCCAGCAGCTCCGGGGACGGGGCGGGGGAAAAACTGTTTTTT. Residues: CASSSGDGAGEKLFF.

CDR3: CASSLSHRVSRLTNEKLFF. The CDR3 DNA is TGTGCCAGCAGCTTATCCCACAGGGTTTCCAGATTAACTAATGAAAAACTGTTTTTT. This chain uses TRBV11-2 with TRBJ1-4; D is possibly TRBD1 (6 bases). Germline V lookup: CDR1 SGHAT, CDR2 FQNNGV. Deletions cut 2 bases from V and 1 base from J, with 20 bases between. The CDR3 loop spans 19 amino acids.

The rearrangement joins TRBV7-8 to TRBJ2-1; TRBD2 is a possible D gene (5 bases). Germline CDR1 and CDR2: SGHVS and FQNEAQ. V was pared by 5 bases and J by 6 bases, with 23 bases between. CDR3 length: 17 amino acids. CDR3 bases: TGTGCCAGCAGCCCACGGTATTCGGCGGAGAGCGGCAATGAGCAGTTCTTC. Translation: CASSPRYSAESGNEQFF. Together with reference TRBV7-8 and TRBJ2-1, the CDR3 gives the full variable domain: GAGVSQSPRYKVAKRGQDVALRCDPISGHVSLFWYQQALGQGPEFLTYFQNEAQLDKSGLPSDRFFAERPEGSVSTLKIQRTQQEDSAVYLCASSPRYSAESGNEQFFGPGTRLTVL.

The CDR3 protein is CASSPGLTSLYNEQFF. CDR3 nucleotide sequence: TGTGCCAGCAGCCCGGGCTTGACTAGCCTCTACAATGAGCAGTTCTTC. The rearrangement uses TRBV5-4 and TRBJ2-1; 7 bases fit TRBD2. After removal of 4 bases from V and 3 bases from J, the junction contained 10 bases not matched to a gene. The germline V gene has CDR1 SGHNT and CDR2 YYREEE (reference sequence). The CDR3 contains 16 residues.